This T cell receptor (beta chain) emerged from a study of response to subunit inactivated influenza vaccine. Germline values: CDR1 DFQATT, CDR2 SNEGSKA (reference sequence). The CDR3 totals 13 residues. V lost 3 bases and J lost 7; bases outside the gene matches: 5. This clonotype appeared a few times. Its antigen is undetermined. TCRdb used MiXCR to reprocess the RT-PCR reads, holding one entry per CDR3 protein. The table shows about 580,000 distinct CDR3 sequences, with about 14% occurring only once. Study-level points and caveats: The authors offered the suggestion that each seasonal influenza vaccination recruits few new T cells.

Here the sequenced sample was PBMCs from blood, taken 11 to 12 days after vaccination. The gene calls are TRBV20-1 and TRBJ2-1; 8 bases line up with TRBD2. The clonotype originates from a man aged 50 or older who received an inactivated influenza vaccine. The CDR3 here is CSASGRAGNEQFF. In nucleotides, the CDR3 is TGCAGTGCTAGCGGGAGGGCGGGTAATGAGCAGTTCTTC.